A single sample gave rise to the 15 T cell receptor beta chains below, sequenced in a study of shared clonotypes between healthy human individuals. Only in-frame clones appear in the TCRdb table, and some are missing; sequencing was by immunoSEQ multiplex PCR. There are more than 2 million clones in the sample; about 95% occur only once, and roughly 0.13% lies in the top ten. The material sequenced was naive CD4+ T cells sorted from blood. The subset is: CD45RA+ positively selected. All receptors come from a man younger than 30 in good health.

The CDR3 sequence: CASSRDIATYEQYF. DNA of the CDR3: TGTGCCAGCAGCAGGGACATCGCAACCTACGAGCAGTACTTC. The rearrangement joins TRBV2 to TRBJ2-7, with D perhaps TRBD1 (6 bases). There are 14 residues in the CDR3. V lost 6 bases, J lost 2 bases, and 14 bases lay in between. Germline assignment: CDR1 SNHLY and CDR2 FYNNEI.

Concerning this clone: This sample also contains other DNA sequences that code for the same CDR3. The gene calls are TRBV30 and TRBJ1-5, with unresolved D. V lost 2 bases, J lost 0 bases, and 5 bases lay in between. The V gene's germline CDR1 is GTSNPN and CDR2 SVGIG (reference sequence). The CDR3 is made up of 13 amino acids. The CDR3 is CAWSLDSNQPQHF. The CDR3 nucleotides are TGTGCCTGGAGTCTAGATAGCAATCAGCCCCAGCATTTT.

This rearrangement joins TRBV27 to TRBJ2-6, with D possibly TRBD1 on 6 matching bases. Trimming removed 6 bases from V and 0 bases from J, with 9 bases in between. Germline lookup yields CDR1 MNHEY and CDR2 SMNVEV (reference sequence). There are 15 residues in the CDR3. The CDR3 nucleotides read TGTGCCAGCAGGTTAGGGGGCTCTGGGGCCAACGTCCTGACTTTC. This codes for CASRLGGSGANVLTF.

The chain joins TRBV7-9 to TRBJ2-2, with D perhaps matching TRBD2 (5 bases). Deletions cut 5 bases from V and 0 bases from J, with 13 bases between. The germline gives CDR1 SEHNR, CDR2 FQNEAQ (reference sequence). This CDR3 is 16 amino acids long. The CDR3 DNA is TGTGCCAGCAGCCTTACCAGAGGGACGAACACCGGGGAGCTGTTTTTT. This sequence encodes CASSLTRGTNTGELFF.

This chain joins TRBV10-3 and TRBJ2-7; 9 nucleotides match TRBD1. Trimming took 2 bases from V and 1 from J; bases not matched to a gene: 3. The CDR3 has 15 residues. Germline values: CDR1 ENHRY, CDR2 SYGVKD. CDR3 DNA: TGTGCCATCAGTGAGCTCGGGACAGGGTCCTACGAGCAGTACTTC. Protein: CAISELGTGSYEQYF.

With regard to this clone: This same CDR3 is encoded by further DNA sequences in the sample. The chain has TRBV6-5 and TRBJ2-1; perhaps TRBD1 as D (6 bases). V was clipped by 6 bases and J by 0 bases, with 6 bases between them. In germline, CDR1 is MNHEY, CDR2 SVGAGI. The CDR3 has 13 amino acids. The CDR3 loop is CASSRGSYNEQFF. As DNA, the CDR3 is TGTGCCAGCAGCAGGGGCTCCTACAATGAGCAGTTCTTC.

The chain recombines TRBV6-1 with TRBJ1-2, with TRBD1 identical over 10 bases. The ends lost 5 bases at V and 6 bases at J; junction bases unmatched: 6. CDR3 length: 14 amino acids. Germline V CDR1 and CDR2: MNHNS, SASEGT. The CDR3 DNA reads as TGTGCCAGCAGTCAGGACAGGGGGTCTAATGGCTACACCTTC. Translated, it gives CASSQDRGSNGYTF.

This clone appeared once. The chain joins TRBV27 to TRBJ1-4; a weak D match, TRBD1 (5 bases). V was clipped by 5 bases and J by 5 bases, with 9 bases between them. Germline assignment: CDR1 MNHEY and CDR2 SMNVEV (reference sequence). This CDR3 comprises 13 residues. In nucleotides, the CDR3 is TGTGCCAGCAGTCAACGACAGAATGAAAAACTGTTTTTT. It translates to CASSQRQNEKLFF.

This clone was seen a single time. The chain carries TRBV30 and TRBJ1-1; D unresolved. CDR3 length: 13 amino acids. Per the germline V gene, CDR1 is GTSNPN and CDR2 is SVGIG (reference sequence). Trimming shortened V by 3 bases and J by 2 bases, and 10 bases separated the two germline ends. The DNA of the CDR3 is TGTGCCTGGAGCCTAAAGGGTAACACTGAAGCTTTCTTT. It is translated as CAWSLKGNTEAFF.

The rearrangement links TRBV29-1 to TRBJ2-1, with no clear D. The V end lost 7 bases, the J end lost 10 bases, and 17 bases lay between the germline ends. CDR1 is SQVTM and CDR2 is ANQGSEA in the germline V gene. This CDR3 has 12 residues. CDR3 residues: CSDYGLGNEQFF. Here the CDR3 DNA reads TGCAGCGATTACGGATTGGGTAACGAGCAGTTCTTC.

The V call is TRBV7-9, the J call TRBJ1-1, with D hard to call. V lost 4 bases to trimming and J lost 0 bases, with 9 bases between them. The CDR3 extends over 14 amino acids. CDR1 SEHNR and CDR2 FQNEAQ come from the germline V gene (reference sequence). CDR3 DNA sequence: TGTGCCAGCAGCTCTATGGGCATGAACACTGAAGCTTTCTTT. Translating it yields CASSSMGMNTEAFF.

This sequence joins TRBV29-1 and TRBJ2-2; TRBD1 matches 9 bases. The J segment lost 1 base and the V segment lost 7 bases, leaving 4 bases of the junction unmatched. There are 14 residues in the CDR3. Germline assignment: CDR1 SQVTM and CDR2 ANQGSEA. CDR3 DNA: TGCAGCGCAGGGACAGGGCTGAACACCGGGGAGCTGTTTTTT. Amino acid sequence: CSAGTGLNTGELFF.

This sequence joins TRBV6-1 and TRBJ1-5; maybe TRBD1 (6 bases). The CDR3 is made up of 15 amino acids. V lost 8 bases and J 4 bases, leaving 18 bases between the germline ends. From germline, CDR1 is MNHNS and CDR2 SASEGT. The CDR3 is CASCTTGMGNQPQHF. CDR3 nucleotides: TGTGCCAGCTGTACCACAGGGATGGGTAATCAGCCCCAGCATTTT.

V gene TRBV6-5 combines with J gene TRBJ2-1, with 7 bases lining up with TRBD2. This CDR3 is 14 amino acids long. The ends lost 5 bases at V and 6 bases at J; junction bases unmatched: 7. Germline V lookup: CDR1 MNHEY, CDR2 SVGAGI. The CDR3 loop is CASSRTTSSNEQFF. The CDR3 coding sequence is TGTGCCAGCAGTCGGACGACTAGCAGCAATGAGCAGTTCTTC.

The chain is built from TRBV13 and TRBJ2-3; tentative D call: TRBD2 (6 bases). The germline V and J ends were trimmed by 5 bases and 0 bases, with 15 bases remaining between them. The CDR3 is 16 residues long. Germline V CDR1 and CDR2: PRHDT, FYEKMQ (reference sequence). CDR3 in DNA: TGTGCCAGCAGCCGAAAAGGACTATCAAGCACAGATACGCAGTATTTT. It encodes CASSRKGLSSTDTQYF.